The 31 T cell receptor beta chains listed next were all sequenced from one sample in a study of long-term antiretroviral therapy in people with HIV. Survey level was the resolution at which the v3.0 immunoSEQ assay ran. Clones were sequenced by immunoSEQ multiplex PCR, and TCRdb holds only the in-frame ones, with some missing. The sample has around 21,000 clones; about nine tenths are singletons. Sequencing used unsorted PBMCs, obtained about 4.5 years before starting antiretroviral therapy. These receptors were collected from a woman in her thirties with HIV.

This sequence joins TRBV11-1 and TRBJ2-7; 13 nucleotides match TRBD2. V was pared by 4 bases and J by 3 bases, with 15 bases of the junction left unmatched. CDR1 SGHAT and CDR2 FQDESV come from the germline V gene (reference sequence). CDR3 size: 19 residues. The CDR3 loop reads CASSSPRGTSGDLHYEQYF. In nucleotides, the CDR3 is TGTGCCAGCAGCTCACCCCGGGGGACTAGCGGGGACCTCCACTACGAGCAGTACTTC.

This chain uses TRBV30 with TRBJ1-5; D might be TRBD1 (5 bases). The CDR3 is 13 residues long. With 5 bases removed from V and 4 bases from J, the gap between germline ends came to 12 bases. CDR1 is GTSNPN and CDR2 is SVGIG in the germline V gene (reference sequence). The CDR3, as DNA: TGTGCCTGGGCTGGGGCCGAAAATCAGCCCCAGCATTTT. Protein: CAWAGAENQPQHF.

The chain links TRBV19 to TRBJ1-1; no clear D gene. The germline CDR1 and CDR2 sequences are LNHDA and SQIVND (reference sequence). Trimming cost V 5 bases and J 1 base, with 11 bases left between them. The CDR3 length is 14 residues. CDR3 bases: TGTGCCAGTAGTCCCCTAGGATGGAACACTGAAGCTTTCTTT. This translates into CASSPLGWNTEAFF.

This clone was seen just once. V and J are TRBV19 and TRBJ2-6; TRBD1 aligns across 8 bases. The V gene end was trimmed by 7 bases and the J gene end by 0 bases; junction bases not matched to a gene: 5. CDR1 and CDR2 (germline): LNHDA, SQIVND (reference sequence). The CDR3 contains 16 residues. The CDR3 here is CASIGTGLSGANVLTF. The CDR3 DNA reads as TGTGCCAGTATCGGGACAGGACTCTCTGGGGCCAACGTCCTGACTTTC.

The CDR3 sequence is CASSPQGAGVETQYF. The CDR3 DNA reads TGTGCCAGCAGTCCCCAGGGGGCGGGTGTAGAGACCCAGTACTTC. The chain combines TRBV27 with TRBJ2-5; 8 positions match TRBD1. The germline CDR1 and CDR2 sequences are MNHEY and SMNVEV (reference sequence). This CDR3 has 15 residues. The ends lost 5 bases at V and 4 bases at J; junction bases unmatched: 9.

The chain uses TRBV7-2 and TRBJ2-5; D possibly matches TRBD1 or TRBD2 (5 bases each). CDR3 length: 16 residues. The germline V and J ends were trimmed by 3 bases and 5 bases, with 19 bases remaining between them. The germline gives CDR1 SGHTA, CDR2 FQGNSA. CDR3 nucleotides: TGTGCCAGCAGCTTTAACCCGGGACGGACCCATGAGACCCAGTACTTC. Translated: CASSFNPGRTHETQYF.

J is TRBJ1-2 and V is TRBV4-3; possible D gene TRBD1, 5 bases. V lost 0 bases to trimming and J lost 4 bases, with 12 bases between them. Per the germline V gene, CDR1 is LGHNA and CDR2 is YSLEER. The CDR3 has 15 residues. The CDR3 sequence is CASSQEYPGSYGYTF. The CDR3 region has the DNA TGCGCCAGCAGCCAAGAGTATCCAGGGAGCTATGGCTACACCTTC.

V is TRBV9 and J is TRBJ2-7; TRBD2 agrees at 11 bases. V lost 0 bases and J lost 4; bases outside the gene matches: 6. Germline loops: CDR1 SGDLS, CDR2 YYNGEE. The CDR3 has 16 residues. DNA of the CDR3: TGTGCCAGCAGCGTAGGCCCTGCTAGCGGGGGGTACGAGCAGTACTTC. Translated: CASSVGPASGGYEQYF.

The DNA for the CDR3 is TGTGCCAGCAGCCCGGACAGGGTCCCCGGGGAGCTGTTTTTT. Amino acid sequence: CASSPDRVPGELFF. The chain employs TRBV7-2 and TRBJ2-2; 8 bases line up with TRBD1. Germline V gene data show CDR1 as SGHTA and CDR2 as FQGNSA. The CDR3 is made up of 14 amino acids. V shed 5 bases and J 6 bases; nucleotides not matched to a gene: 5. Complete variable domain (other parts from reference TRBV7-2 and TRBJ2-2): GAGVSQSPSNKVTEKGKDVELRCDPISGHTALYWYRQSLGQGLEFLIYFQGNSAPDKSGLPSDRFSAERTGGSVSTLTIQRTQQEDSAVYLCASSPDRVPGELFFGEGSRLTVL.

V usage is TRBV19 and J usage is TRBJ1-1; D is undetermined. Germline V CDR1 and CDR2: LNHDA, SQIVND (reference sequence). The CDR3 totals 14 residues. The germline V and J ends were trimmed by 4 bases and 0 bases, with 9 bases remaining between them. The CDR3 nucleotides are TGTGCCAGTAGTAGTACGGGCATGAACACTGAAGCTTTCTTT. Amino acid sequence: CASSSTGMNTEAFF.

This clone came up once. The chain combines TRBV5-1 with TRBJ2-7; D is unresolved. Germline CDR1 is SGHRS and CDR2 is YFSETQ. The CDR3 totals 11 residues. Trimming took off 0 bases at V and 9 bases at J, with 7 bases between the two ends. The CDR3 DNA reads TGCGCCAGCAGCTTGGAAGGGTTGCAGTACTTC. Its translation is CASSLEGLQYF.

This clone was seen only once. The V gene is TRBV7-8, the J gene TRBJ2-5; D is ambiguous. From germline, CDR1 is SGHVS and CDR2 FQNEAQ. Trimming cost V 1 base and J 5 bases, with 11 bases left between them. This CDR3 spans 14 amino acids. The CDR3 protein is CASSLVAAQETQYF. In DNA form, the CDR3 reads TGTGCCAGCAGCTTAGTGGCAGCCCAGGAGACCCAGTACTTC.

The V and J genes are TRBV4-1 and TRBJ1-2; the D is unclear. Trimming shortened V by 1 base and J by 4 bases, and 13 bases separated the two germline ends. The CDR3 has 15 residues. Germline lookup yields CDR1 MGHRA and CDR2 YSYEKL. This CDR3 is CASSQVGPKVYGYTF. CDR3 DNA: TGCGCCAGCAGCCAAGTCGGTCCCAAAGTCTATGGCTACACCTTC.

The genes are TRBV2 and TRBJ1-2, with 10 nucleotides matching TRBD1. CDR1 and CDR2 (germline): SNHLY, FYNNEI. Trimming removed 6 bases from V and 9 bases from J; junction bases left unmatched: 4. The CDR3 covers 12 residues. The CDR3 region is CASSGTGVSYTF. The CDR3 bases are TGTGCCAGCAGCGGGACAGGGGTCAGCTACACCTTC.

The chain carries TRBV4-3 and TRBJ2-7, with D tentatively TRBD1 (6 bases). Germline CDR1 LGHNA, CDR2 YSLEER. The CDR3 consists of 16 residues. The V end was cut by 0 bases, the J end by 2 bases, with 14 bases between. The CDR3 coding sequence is TGCGCCAGCAGCCAAGAGCAGGGGACAATGGCCTACGAGCAGTACTTC. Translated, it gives CASSQEQGTMAYEQYF.

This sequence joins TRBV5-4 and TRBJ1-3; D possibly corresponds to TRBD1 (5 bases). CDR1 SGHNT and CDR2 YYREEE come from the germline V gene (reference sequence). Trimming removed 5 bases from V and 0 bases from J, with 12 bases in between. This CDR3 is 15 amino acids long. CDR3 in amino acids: CASRTAGGSGNTIYF. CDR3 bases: TGTGCCAGCAGGACCGCGGGGGGCTCTGGAAACACCATATATTTT.

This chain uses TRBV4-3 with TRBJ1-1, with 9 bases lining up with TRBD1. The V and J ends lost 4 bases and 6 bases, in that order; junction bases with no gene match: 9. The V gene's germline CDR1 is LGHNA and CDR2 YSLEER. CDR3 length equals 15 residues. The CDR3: CASSPGTGLGPEAFF. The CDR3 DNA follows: TGCGCCAGCAGCCCCGGGACAGGGTTGGGGCCTGAAGCTTTCTTT.

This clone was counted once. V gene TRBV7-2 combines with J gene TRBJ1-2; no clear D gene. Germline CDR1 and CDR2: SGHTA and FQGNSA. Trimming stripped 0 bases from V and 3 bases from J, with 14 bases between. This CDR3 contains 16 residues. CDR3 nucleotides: TGTGCCAGCAGCTTAGCTGGTGTCAGGCGCGACTATGGCTACACCTTC. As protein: CASSLAGVRRDYGYTF.

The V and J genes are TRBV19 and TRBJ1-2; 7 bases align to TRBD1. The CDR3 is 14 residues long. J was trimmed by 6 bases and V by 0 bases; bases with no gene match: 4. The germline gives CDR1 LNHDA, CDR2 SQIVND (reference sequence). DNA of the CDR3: TGTGCCAGTAGTATAGATATAACAGGGGATGGCTACACCTTC. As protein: CASSIDITGDGYTF.

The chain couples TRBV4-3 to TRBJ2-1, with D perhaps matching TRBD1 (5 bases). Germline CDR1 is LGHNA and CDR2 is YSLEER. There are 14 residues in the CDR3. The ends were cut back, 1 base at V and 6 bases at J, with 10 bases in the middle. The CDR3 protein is CASSQGGLGNEQFF. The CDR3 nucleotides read TGCGCCAGCAGCCAAGGGGGCTTGGGCAATGAGCAGTTCTTC.

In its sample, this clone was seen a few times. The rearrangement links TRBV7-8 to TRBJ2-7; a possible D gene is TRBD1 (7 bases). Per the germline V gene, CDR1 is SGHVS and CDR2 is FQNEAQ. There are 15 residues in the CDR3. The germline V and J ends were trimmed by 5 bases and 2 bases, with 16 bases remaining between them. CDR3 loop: CASSPGGAGAYEQYF. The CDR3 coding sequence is TGTGCCAGCAGCCCAGGGGGAGCGGGTGCCTACGAGCAGTACTTC. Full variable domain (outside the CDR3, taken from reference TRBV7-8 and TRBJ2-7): GAGVSQSPRYKVAKRGQDVALRCDPISGHVSLFWYQQALGQGPEFLTYFQNEAQLDKSGLPSDRFFAERPEGSVSTLKIQRTQQEDSAVYLCASSPGGAGAYEQYFGPGTRLTVT.

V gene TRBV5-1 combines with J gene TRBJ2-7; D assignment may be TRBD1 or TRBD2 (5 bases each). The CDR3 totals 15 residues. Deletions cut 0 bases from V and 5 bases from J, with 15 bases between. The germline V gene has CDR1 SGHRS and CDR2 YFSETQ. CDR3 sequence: CASSLVPDGTDEQYF. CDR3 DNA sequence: TGCGCCAGCAGCTTGGTGCCGGACGGGACGGACGAGCAGTACTTC. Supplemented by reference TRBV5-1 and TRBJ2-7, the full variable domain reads KAGVTQTPRYLIKTRGQQVTLSCSPISGHRSVSWYQQTPGQGLQFLFEYFSETQRNKGNFPGRFSGRQFSNSRSEMNVSTLELGDSALYLCASSLVPDGTDEQYFGPGTRLTVT.

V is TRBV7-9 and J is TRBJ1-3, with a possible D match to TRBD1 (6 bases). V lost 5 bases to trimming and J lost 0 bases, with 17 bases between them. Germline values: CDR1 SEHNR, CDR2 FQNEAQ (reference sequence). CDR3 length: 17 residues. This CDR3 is CASSKPGTTDSGNTIYF. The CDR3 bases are TGTGCCAGCAGCAAACCCGGGACAACCGACTCTGGAAACACCATATATTTT.

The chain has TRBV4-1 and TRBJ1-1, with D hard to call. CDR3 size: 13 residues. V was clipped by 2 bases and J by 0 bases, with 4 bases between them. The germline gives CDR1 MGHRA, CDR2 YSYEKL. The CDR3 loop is CASSQRVNTEAFF. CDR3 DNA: TGCGCCAGCAGCCAAAGAGTGAACACTGAAGCTTTCTTT.

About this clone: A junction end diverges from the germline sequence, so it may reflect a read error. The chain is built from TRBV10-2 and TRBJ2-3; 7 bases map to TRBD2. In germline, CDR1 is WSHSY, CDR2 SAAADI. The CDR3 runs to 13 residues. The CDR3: CASREWGGDTQYF. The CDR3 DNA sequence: TGCGCCAGCAGGGAGTGGGGAGGGGATACGCAGTATTTT.

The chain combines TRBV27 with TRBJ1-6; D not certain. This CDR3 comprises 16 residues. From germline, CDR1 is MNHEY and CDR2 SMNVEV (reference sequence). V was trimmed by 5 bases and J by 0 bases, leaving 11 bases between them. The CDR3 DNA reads TGTGCCAGCAGTCTCCGGTGGAGCTCCTATAATTCACCCCTCCACTTT. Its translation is CASSLRWSSYNSPLHF.

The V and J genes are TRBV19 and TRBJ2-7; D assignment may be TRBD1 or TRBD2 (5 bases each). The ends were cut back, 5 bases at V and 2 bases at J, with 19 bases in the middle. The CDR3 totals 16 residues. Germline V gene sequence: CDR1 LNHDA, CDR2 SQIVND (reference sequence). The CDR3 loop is CASSPGPGQNPYEQYF. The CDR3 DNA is TGTGCCAGTAGTCCGGGTCCGGGGCAAAACCCCTACGAGCAGTACTTC. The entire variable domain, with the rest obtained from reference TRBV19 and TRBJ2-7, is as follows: DGGITQSPKYLFRKEGQNVTLSCEQNLNHDAMYWYRQDPGQGLRLIYYSQIVNDFQKGDIAEGYSVSREKKESFPLTVTSAQKNPTAFYLCASSPGPGQNPYEQYFGPGTRLTVT.

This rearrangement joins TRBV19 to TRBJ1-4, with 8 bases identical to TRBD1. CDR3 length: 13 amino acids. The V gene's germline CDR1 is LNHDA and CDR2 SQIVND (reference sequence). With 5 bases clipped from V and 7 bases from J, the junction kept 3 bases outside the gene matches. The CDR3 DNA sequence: TGTGCCAGTAGTTCGACAGGGGTTGAAAAACTGTTTTTT. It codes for CASSSTGVEKLFF.

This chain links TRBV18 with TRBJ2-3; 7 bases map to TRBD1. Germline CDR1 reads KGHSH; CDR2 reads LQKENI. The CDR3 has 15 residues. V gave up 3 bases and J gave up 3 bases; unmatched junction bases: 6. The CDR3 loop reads CASSPRTGGTDTQYF. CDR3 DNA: TGTGCCAGCTCACCGCGGACAGGTGGAACAGATACGCAGTATTTT. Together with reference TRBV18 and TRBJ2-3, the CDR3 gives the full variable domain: NAGVMQNPRHLVRRRGQEARLRCSPMKGHSHVYWYRQLPEEGLKFMVYLQKENIIDESGMPKERFSAEFPKEGPSILRIQQVVRGDSAAYFCASSPRTGGTDTQYFGPGTRLTVL.

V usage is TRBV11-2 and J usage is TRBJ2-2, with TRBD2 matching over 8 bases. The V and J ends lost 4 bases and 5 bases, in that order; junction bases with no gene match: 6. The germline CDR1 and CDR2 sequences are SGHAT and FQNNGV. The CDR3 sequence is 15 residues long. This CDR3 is CASSSRGAGTGELFF. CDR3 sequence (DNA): TGTGCCAGCAGCTCGCGGGGGGCGGGTACCGGGGAGCTGTTTTTT.

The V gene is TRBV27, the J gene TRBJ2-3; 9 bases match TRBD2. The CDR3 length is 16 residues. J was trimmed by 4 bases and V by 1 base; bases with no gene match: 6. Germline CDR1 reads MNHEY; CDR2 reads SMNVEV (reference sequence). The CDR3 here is CASSLFAGGPADTQYF. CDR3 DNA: TGTGCCAGCAGTTTATTTGCGGGGGGGCCGGCAGATACGCAGTATTTT.